This T cell receptor beta chain was captured in a study of blood T cell repertoires in COVID-19. Study background: Specimens from acute and convalescent COVID-19 originated in the United States, Italy and Spain. T cells, B-cell-depleted T cells, or PBMCs supplied cDNA or gDNA.

Authors' methods: Amplification of reference gene primers provided the estimated nucleated cell counts. The assay was immunoSEQ multiplex PCR, and TCRdb's table has in-frame clones only and misses some. The D gene and trimming were derived from the DNA, and the V and J assignments and clone size from that table. There are 150,000 to 200,000 clones in the sample; 80% to 90% occur only once, and 9.5% to 13% lies in the top ten. Germline V lookup: CDR1 KGHDR, CDR2 SFDVKD. Deletions cut 4 bases from V and 7 bases from J, with 12 bases between. This CDR3 is 13 amino acids long. The gene calls are TRBV24-1 and TRBJ1-2; D remains ambiguous. The receptor was isolated from a human donor with active or convalescent COVID-19. The donor label of this sample is uncertain. The source material was peripheral blood. The CDR3 is CATSDRGSFGYTF. CDR3 DNA: TGTGCCACCAGTGACCGCGGGAGTTTTGGCTACACCTTC.